These 4 T cell receptor beta chains originate from one sample sequenced in a study of beta chain features in type 1 diabetes. The sequenced template was cDNA made from the entire isolated RNA. TCRdb keeps only in-frame clones here, not all; method: immunoSEQ multiplex PCR. The data contain 130,000 to 150,000 clones, about 10% of them singletons. Sequencing input: naive CD4+ T cells from blood. The source of these receptors is a man aged 18 to 35 in good health.

Only a few counts were recorded for this clone. The chain carries TRBV19 and TRBJ2-2; D is possibly TRBD1 (6 bases). The CDR3 sequence is 14 residues long. In germline, CDR1 is LNHDA, CDR2 SQIVND (reference sequence). V was shortened by 4 bases and J by 3 bases, with 9 bases between the two germline ends. CDR3 in amino acids: CASSTDRHTGELFF. DNA of the CDR3: TGTGCCAGTAGTACGGACAGACACACCGGGGAGCTGTTTTTT.

V is TRBV28 and J is TRBJ1-2; 8 positions agree with TRBD1. The CDR3 sequence is 18 residues long. In germline, CDR1 is MDHEN, CDR2 SYDVKM. V dropped 6 bases and J dropped 4; count of bases not matched to a gene: 19. CDR3 nucleotide sequence: TGTGCCAGCAGGATAATTGACTCTTCCGGGACAGGACGCTATGGCTACACCTTC. Its translation is CASRIIDSSGTGRYGYTF.

This clone has a count of ten or more. The J gene is TRBJ1-2, the V gene TRBV30; TRBD1 aligns across 8 bases. Germline assignment: CDR1 GTSNPN and CDR2 SVGIG (reference sequence). This CDR3 has 13 residues. Trimming at V came to 4 bases and at J to 7 bases, leaving 8 bases not matched to a gene. The CDR3 reads CAWTGGESGGYTF. The CDR3, as DNA: TGTGCCTGGACAGGGGGCGAATCAGGTGGCTACACCTTC.

The CDR3 DNA reads as TGTGCCAGCAGCTCGGGCGGTAGCGGGGGCACAGATACGCAGTATTTT. Translating it yields CASSSGGSGGTDTQYF. This sequence joins TRBV5-8 and TRBJ2-3, with TRBD2 identical over 8 bases. After removal of 3 bases from V and 1 base from J, the junction contained 7 bases not matched to a gene. The germline CDR1 and CDR2 sequences are SGHTS and YDEGEE. This CDR3 has 16 residues.